Listed below are T cell receptor beta chains from one sample, sequenced in a study of blood T cell repertoires in COVID-19. Only in-frame clones appear in the TCRdb table, and some are missing; sequencing was by immunoSEQ multiplex PCR. In the table there are around 400,000 clones, about 87% of which are singletons. What was sequenced was peripheral blood. These receptors originate from a woman aged 55-70 years with COVID-19, enrolled during active disease. CDR3s include the opening cysteine and the closing phenylalanine or tryptophan. Each record gives: V gene, J gene, clone size, D gene, CDR3 protein. A D gene is named only where the DNA matches it firmly. Expanded clones get a size class; other rows say once, few or many, or leave the size out.

TRBV5-4,TRBJ2-5,-,-,CASSLGGSEGETQYF
TRBV5-1,TRBJ1-2,-,TRBD1,CASSYSDREGGYTF
TRBV7-6,TRBJ1-6,-,-,CASSLRSSEGVNSPLHF
TRBV5-5,TRBJ2-2,-,-,CASSLTSRELAGELFF
TRBV4-2,TRBJ1-1,few,-,CASSQAQGTEAFF
TRBV6-5,TRBJ1-2,-,-,CASSPGPGSNYGYTF
TRBV5-1,TRBJ2-3,-,-,CASSSGSTDTQYF
TRBV5-1,TRBJ2-2,-,-,CASSPITTGRTGELFF
TRBV7-2,TRBJ2-7,-,TRBD2,CASSLYYTSGGPYEQYF
TRBV2,TRBJ1-5,-,TRBD1,CASRGQSLSNQPQHF
TRBV7-9,TRBJ2-5,-,-,CASSLVATSQETQYF
TRBV7-3,TRBJ1-1,-,-,CASSLVANTEAFF
TRBV27,TRBJ1-4,-,TRBD1,CASSWPGGEKLFF
TRBV18,TRBJ1-6,-,-,CASGWANSPLHF
TRBV7-3,TRBJ1-2,-,-,CASTLKPGGYTF
TRBV5-6,TRBJ1-2,-,TRBD1,CASSPDRGGYGYTF
TRBV7-9,TRBJ1-2,once,-,CASSSFAVGYGYTF
TRBV3-1/TRBV3-2,TRBJ1-2,-,-,CASSHLRVENGYTF
TRBV11-3,TRBJ2-5,-,TRBD2,CASSLVPSGGLKETQYF
TRBV10-1,TRBJ2-4,-,-,CASSESTRGTTPKNIQYF
TRBV5-4,TRBJ1-2,once,TRBD1,CASSSDGDRAFGPSGYTF
TRBV5-1,TRBJ1-5,-,-,CASSLELNQPQHF
TRBV28,TRBJ1-5,-,-,CASSPSRRSNQPQHF
TRBV10-3,TRBJ2-3,-,-,CAISERLGTDTQYF
TRBV7-9,TRBJ2-7,-,-,CASSLARTGAYEQYF
TRBV11-2,TRBJ2-1,-,TRBD1,CASSLVLDRGQFF
TRBV6-5,TRBJ1-5,-,-,CASSYSIRYRQPQHF
TRBV7-2,TRBJ1-1,-,-,CASSLAGGGTEAFF
TRBV5-1,TRBJ2-5,-,TRBD2,CASSLSGAGVETQYF
TRBV5-1,TRBJ1-2,-,TRBD1,CASSPWTGAGYTF
TRBV7-2,TRBJ2-3,-,-,CASSLSTTSTDTQYF
TRBV6-4,TRBJ2-3,-,-,CASKVEGGTDTQYF
TRBV5-6,TRBJ2-3,-,TRBD1,CASSRAHRGGFMDTQYF
TRBV2,TRBJ1-1,-,-,CASRPDRNTEAFF
TRBV6-5,TRBJ1-5,-,TRBD1,CASSDSTGSGPQHF
TRBV15,TRBJ2-7,-,TRBD1,CATSRGKGGDYEQYF
TRBV5-1,TRBJ2-1,-,TRBD2,CASSLVASGGLNEQFF